A single sample gave rise to the 9 T cell receptor beta chains below, sequenced in a study of neurological immune-mediated disorders. TCRdb re-called the 5' RACE reads through MiXCR, storing one row per CDR3 protein. In the table there are tens of thousands of distinct CDR3 sequences, around a tenth of which are singletons. The specimen sequenced was PBMCs. The receptor source for this set is a man between 65 and 80 years old with HTLV-1-associated myelopathy (HAM/TSP).

This clonotype was detected ten times or more. The chain recombines TRBV27 with TRBJ2-6, with no clear D. V was cut by 3 bases and J by 4 bases, with 7 bases left in between. CDR3 length: 14 amino acids. Looked up from germline, CDR1 is MNHEY and CDR2 is SMNVEV (reference sequence). For the CDR3, the DNA is TGTGCCAGCAGTTTGCAGCGAGGGGCCAACGTCCTGACTTTC. Encoded protein: CASSLQRGANVLTF.

The chain employs TRBV20-1 and TRBJ2-7; the match to TRBD1 covers 7 bases. The V gene end was trimmed by 6 bases and the J gene end by 1 base; junction bases not matched to a gene: 12. Germline values: CDR1 DFQATT, CDR2 SNEGSKA (reference sequence). The CDR3 runs 15 residues. CDR3: CSAHNLDRFSYEQYF. CDR3 nucleotides: TGCAGTGCCCACAACCTGGACAGGTTTTCCTACGAGCAGTACTTC.

In this sample, this clonotype turned up many times. The V gene is TRBV10-3, the J gene TRBJ2-1; 7 bases are shared with TRBD1. The CDR3 consists of 13 residues. Germline V gene data show CDR1 as ENHRY and CDR2 as SYGVKD. J lost 6 bases, V lost 5 bases, and 4 bases had no gene match. CDR3 sequence reads: CAISPGQTNEQFF. The CDR3, as DNA: TGTGCCATCAGTCCGGGACAGACCAATGAGCAGTTCTTC.

This clonotype was picked up a small number of times. The V gene is TRBV6-5, the J gene TRBJ1-5, with a weak D call TRBD1 (5 bases). This CDR3 is built from 14 residues. V was shortened by 6 bases and J by 2 bases, with 11 bases between the two germline ends. CDR1 is MNHEY and CDR2 is SVGAGI in the germline V gene. The CDR3 DNA follows: TGTGCCAGCAGATCCCAGGGAGGCAATCAGCCCCAGCATTTT. Amino acid sequence: CASRSQGGNQPQHF.

J is TRBJ2-7 and V is TRBV5-6; D call uncertain. The CDR3 extends over 12 amino acids. The germline V gene encodes CDR1 SGHDT and CDR2 YYEEEE. V was shortened by 5 bases and J by 1 base, with 7 bases between the two germline ends. The CDR3 nucleotides are TGTGCCAGCAGTTTTGTTTCCTACGAGCAGTACTTC. Translation gives CASSFVSYEQYF.

This clonotype has ten or more counts. This chain links TRBV12-3 or TRBV12-4 with TRBJ1-3; possible D gene TRBD1, 5 bases. Trimming took off 5 bases at V and 9 bases at J, with 14 bases between the two ends. The CDR3 is 13 residues long. This chain's CDR3 is CASSPGTGATIYF. As DNA, the CDR3 is TGTGCCAGCAGTCCGGGGACCGGGGCCACCATATATTTT.

This clonotype was seen at least ten times. The genes are TRBV7-7 and TRBJ2-7; D is unresolved. CDR1 and CDR2 (germline): SSHAT, FNYEAQ (reference sequence). The V end was cut by 1 base, the J end by 3 bases, with 7 bases between. This CDR3 has 13 amino acids. The CDR3 sequence: CASSLGQNYEQYF. In nucleotides, the CDR3 is TGTGCCAGCAGCTTAGGCCAGAACTACGAGCAGTACTTC.

This clonotype occurred many times. The chain employs TRBV20-1 and TRBJ2-5, with TRBD2 matching over 12 bases. The CDR3 loop spans 18 amino acids. V lost 0 bases, J lost 0 bases, and 8 bases stayed unmatched. Germline V gene data show CDR1 as DFQATT and CDR2 as SNEGSKA (reference sequence). Here the CDR3 reads CSARDRLAGGRYQETQYF. The CDR3 DNA is TGCAGTGCTAGAGATCGGCTAGCGGGAGGGCGGTACCAAGAGACCCAGTACTTC.

This clonotype was counted at least ten times. The chain links TRBV5-1 to TRBJ2-3, with D possibly being TRBD2 (5 bases). Per the germline V gene, CDR1 is SGHRS and CDR2 is YFSETQ. Trimming cost V 0 bases and J 6 bases, with 14 bases left between them. The CDR3 has 15 residues. The CDR3 loop reads CASSLAGADGDTQYF. The CDR3 nucleotides read TGCGCCAGCAGCTTGGCCGGAGCGGATGGGGATACGCAGTATTTT.